This TCR beta chain emerged from a study of radiation and T cells in renal cell carcinoma. Across the study: Nephrectomy followed 15 Gy stereotactic body radiation by 4 weeks.

Specified time point: blood 2 weeks post-SBRT. As for treatment: 15 Gy SBRT to primary tumor, nephrectomy 4 weeks later. The tumor was a clear cell renal cell carcinoma. Profiling relied on immunoSEQ multiplex PCR, and the TCRdb table lists in-frame clones only, not all of them. The sample includes 25,000 to 30,000 clones, over 75% of them seen just once. The CDR3 spans 15 residues. Between the trimmed V and J ends, which lost 7 bases and 5 bases, there was a span of 19 bases. The germline CDR1 and CDR2 sequences are SNHLY and FYNNEI. The source is a man in his fifties or sixties with renal cell carcinoma. The V call is TRBV2, the J call TRBJ2-3; a possible D gene is TRBD2 (6 bases). The sample was blood, taken from a patient whose treatment included radiotherapy and nephrectomy. CDR3 coding DNA: TGTGCCAGCACCCCCACTGAGTATAGCGGAGATACGCAGTATTTT. It encodes CASTPTEYSGDTQYF.